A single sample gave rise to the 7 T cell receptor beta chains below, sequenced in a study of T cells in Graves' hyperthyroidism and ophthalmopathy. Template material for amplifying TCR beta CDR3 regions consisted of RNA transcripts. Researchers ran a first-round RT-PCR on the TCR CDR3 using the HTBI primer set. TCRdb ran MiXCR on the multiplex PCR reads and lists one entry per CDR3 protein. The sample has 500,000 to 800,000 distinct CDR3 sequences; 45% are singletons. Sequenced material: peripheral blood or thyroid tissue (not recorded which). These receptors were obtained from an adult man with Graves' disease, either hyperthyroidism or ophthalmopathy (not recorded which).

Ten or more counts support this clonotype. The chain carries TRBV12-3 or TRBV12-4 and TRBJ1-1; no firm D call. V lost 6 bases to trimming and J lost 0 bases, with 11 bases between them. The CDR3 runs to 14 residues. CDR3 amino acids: CASRPATVNTEAFF. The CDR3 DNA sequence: TGTGCCAGCAGACCGGCGACGGTGAACACTGAAGCTTTCTTT.

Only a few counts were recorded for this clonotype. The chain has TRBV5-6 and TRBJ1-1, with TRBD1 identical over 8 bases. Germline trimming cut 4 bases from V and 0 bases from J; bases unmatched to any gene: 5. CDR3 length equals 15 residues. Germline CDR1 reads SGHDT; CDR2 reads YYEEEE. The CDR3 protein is CASSARGRVNTEAFF. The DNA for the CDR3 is TGTGCCAGCAGCGCCAGGGGGCGGGTGAACACTGAAGCTTTCTTT.

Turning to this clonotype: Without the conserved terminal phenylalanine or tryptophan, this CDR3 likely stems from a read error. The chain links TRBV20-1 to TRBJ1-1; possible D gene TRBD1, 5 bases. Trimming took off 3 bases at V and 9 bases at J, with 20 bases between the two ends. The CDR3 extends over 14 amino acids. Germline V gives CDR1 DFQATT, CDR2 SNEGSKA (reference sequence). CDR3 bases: TGCAGTGCTAGTTACACAGGCGGAAACCACCAAGCTTTCCTT. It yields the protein CSASYTGGNHQAFL.

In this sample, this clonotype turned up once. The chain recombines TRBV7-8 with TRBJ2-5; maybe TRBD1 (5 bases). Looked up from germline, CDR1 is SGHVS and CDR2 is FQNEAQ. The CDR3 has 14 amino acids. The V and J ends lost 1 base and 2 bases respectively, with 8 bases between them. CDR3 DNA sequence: TGTGCCAGCAGCTTAGGGGGCTGGCAAGAGACCCAGTACTTC. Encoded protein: CASSLGGWQETQYF.

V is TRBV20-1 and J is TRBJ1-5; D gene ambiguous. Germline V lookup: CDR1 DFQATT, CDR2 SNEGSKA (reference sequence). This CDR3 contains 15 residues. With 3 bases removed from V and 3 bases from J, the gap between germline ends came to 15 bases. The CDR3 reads CSASSSLVDNQPQHF. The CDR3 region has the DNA TGCAGTGCTAGTTCATCCCTAGTAGACAATCAGCCCCAGCATTTT.

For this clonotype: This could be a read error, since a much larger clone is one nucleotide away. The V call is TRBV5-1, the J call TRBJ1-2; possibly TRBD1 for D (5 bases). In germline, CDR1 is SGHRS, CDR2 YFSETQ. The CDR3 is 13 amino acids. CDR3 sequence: CASSLGQLYGYAF. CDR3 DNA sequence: TGCGCCAGCAGCTTGGGACAGCTTTATGGCTACGCCTTC.

This CDR3 reads CASRVRSRHEQYF. The CDR3 DNA is TGTGCCAGCAGGGTGAGGAGCCGACATGAGCAGTACTTC. The chain combines TRBV13 with TRBJ2-7; D unresolved. Germline values: CDR1 PRHDT, CDR2 FYEKMQ (reference sequence). V shed 6 bases and J shed 7 bases, with 16 bases lying between them. The CDR3 is made up of 13 amino acids.